Each of the 25 T cell receptor beta chains below was sequenced from the same sample in a study of regulatory T cells in long-lasting Graves disease. Assembly of TCR beta libraries relied on iRepertoire HTBI primers together with Arm-PCR of CDR3 regions. TCRdb independently ran MiXCR on the multiplex PCR reads; one entry per CDR3 protein. The sample has about 470,000 distinct CDR3 sequences, about 22% seen once; the top ten hold more than 6%. Regarding time point: persistent/refractory GD, antithyroid drugs over 5 years with positive TRAb. PBMCs provided the RNA from which the TCR library was made. The sample consisted of peripheral blood mononuclear cells (PBMCs), taken when the disease was refractory, from a patient treated with antithyroid drugs. These receptor sequences come from a female donor with Graves disease.

This clonotype has only a few counts. The CDR3 region has the DNA TGTGCCTGGAGTCGAGGGGTTTCCTACGAGCAGTACTTC. Amino acid sequence: CAWSRGVSYEQYF. The chain is built from TRBV30 and TRBJ2-7; D tentatively reads TRBD1 or TRBD2 (5 bases each). The CDR3 contains 13 residues. CDR1 and CDR2 (germline): GTSNPN, SVGIG (reference sequence). V shed 2 bases and J shed 1 base, with 9 bases lying between them.

This clonotype was recorded a few times. V is TRBV12-3 or TRBV12-4 and J is TRBJ1-1; TRBD1 might be the D (5 bases). The CDR3 is made up of 14 amino acids. V lost 1 base and J lost 3, with 9 bases in between. The DNA for the CDR3 is TGTGCCAGCAGTTTAGGTTCAGGGTACACTGAAGCTTTCTTT. It specifies CASSLGSGYTEAFF.

The V and J genes are TRBV7-9 and TRBJ2-1, with D perhaps TRBD2 (6 bases). This CDR3 has 15 amino acids. V lost 5 bases, J lost 6 bases, and 17 bases lay in between. From germline, CDR1 is SEHNR and CDR2 FQNEAQ (reference sequence). CDR3 in DNA: TGTGCCAGCAGCCGGGGTGGAGGGTCATTCAATGAGCAGTTCTTC. Protein sequence: CASSRGGGSFNEQFF.

The sample holds many counts of this clonotype. The V and J genes are TRBV28 and TRBJ1-2; perhaps TRBD1 as D (6 bases). Deletions cut 6 bases from V and 4 bases from J, with 18 bases between. The CDR3 runs to 15 residues. Germline loops: CDR1 MDHEN, CDR2 SYDVKM. In DNA, the CDR3 is TGTGCCAGCAGCCGGATAAACAGGGTTGCCTATGGCTACACCTTC. This sequence encodes CASSRINRVAYGYTF.

Only a few counts were recorded for this clonotype. The rearrangement links TRBV20-1 to TRBJ1-6; D is perhaps TRBD1 (6 bases). Looked up from germline, CDR1 is DFQATT and CDR2 is SNEGSKA (reference sequence). The CDR3 totals 17 residues. V lost 6 bases, J lost 0 bases, and 18 bases lay in between. The CDR3, as DNA: TGCAGTGCGAGACAGGAGTGGGGAAGCTCCTATAATTCACCCCTCCACTTT. Translating it yields CSARQEWGSSYNSPLHF.

This sequence joins TRBV28 and TRBJ1-1; maybe TRBD1 (6 bases). The germline V gene encodes CDR1 MDHEN and CDR2 SYDVKM. The CDR3 spans 14 residues. Between the trimmed V and J ends, which lost 6 bases and 1 base, there was a span of 12 bases. CDR3 region: CASSMWGQNTEAFF. In DNA form, the CDR3 reads TGTGCCAGCAGCATGTGGGGGCAGAACACTGAAGCTTTCTTT.

This clonotype has only a few counts. This rearrangement joins TRBV7-9 to TRBJ2-2; D is uncertain. Germline lookup yields CDR1 SEHNR and CDR2 FQNEAQ (reference sequence). With 5 bases removed from V and 1 base from J, the gap between germline ends came to 14 bases. This CDR3 region has 16 residues. The chain's CDR3 is CASSTQLILNTGELFF. DNA for the CDR3: TGTGCCAGCAGCACCCAGTTAATTCTGAACACCGGGGAGCTGTTTTTT.

This clonotype was picked up many times. The rearrangement uses TRBV6-1 and TRBJ1-1; 10 nucleotides agree with TRBD1. CDR1 MNHNS and CDR2 SASEGT come from the germline V gene. With V trimmed by 5 bases and J by 11 bases, 11 bases remained unmatched. This CDR3 spans 14 amino acids. Here the CDR3 reads CASSTGTGADLAFF. The CDR3 nucleotides read TGTGCCAGCAGTACCGGGACAGGGGCCGACTTGGCTTTCTTT.

Ten or more counts support this clonotype. The chain combines TRBV6-1 with TRBJ2-7; D might be TRBD2 (6 bases). CDR3 size: 15 residues. V was pared by 1 base and J by 3 bases, with 13 bases between. Germline CDR1 reads MNHNS; CDR2 reads SASEGT. Here the CDR3 reads CASSEVISGGYEQYF. The CDR3 DNA reads TGTGCCAGCAGTGAAGTGATTAGCGGAGGCTACGAGCAGTACTTC.

The CDR3 loop is CASSLEPGIWNQPQHF. For the CDR3, the DNA is TGTGCCAGCAGCTTAGAACCAGGGATTTGGAATCAGCCCCAGCATTTT. This chain links TRBV5-5 with TRBJ1-5; TRBD1 might be the D (5 bases). CDR3 size: 16 residues. Germline CDR1 SGHKS, CDR2 YYEKEE (reference sequence). V was trimmed by 2 bases and J by 4 bases, leaving 16 bases between them.

This clonotype was picked up many times. The V and J genes are TRBV12-3 or TRBV12-4 and TRBJ2-5; 11 bases fit TRBD2. CDR3 length equals 15 residues. V lost 3 bases, J lost 5 bases, and 5 bases stayed unmatched. The CDR3 spells CASSLVAGGLETQYF. The DNA for the CDR3 is TGTGCCAGCAGTTTGGTAGCGGGAGGGTTGGAGACCCAGTACTTC.

This clonotype was detected ten times or more. The chain is built from TRBV27 and TRBJ1-4; 12 bases are shared with TRBD1. From germline, CDR1 is MNHEY and CDR2 SMNVEV (reference sequence). CDR3 length: 16 amino acids. With V trimmed by 5 bases and J by 4 bases, 5 bases remained unmatched. CDR3 DNA sequence: TGTGCCAGCAGTCGAGGGACAGGGGGCTTTAATGAAAAACTGTTTTTT. It yields the protein CASSRGTGGFNEKLFF.

Concerning this clonotype: A read error is possible here, since a much larger clone lies one base away. The J gene is TRBJ2-7, the V gene TRBV28; a weak D match, TRBD2 (5 bases). The V gene's germline CDR1 is MDHEN and CDR2 SYDVKM. The CDR3 extends over 15 amino acids. As DNA, the CDR3 is TGTGTCAGCAGCCCAGCGGCTCTCCCTCCCTACGAGCAGTACTTC. Amino acids: CVSSPAALPPYEQYF.

Ten or more counts support this clonotype. The chain employs TRBV2 and TRBJ1-5; D call uncertain. V lost 5 bases and J 1 base, leaving 6 bases between the germline ends. CDR1 is SNHLY, CDR2 FYNNEI, per germline. This CDR3 region has 13 residues. CDR3 DNA sequence: TGTGCCAGCAGTCCTTTAAGCAATCAGCCCCAGCATTTT. It encodes CASSPLSNQPQHF.

In this sample, this clonotype turned up many times. The chain is built from TRBV7-8 and TRBJ1-1; D is perhaps TRBD1 (6 bases). Germline CDR1 reads SGHVS; CDR2 reads FQNEAQ. V was clipped by 5 bases and J by 3 bases, with 19 bases between them. The CDR3 has 16 residues. The CDR3 spells CASSRDGQLSDTEAFF. CDR3 bases: TGTGCCAGCAGCCGCGACGGACAGCTATCTGACACTGAAGCTTTCTTT. Based on the CDR3 plus reference TRBV7-8 and TRBJ1-1, the full variable domain is GAGVSQSPRYKVAKRGQDVALRCDPISGHVSLFWYQQALGQGPEFLTYFQNEAQLDKSGLPSDRFFAERPEGSVSTLKIQRTQQEDSAVYLCASSRDGQLSDTEAFFGQGTRLTVV.

Remarks on this clonotype: It may be a read error: a sequence one base away is much more abundant. This chain uses TRBV6-9 with TRBJ2-7; 8 bases are a match to TRBD1. The germline V gene encodes CDR1 MNHGY and CDR2 SVAAGI. The CDR3 runs to 14 residues. The CDR3 protein is CASGYLRTGSEQYF. The CDR3 DNA sequence: TGTGCCAGCGGTTACCTCCGGACAGGGAGCGAGCAGTACTTC.

About this clonotype itself: The CDR3 does not close with the conserved phenylalanine or tryptophan, likely indicating a read error. The chain employs TRBV7-2 and TRBJ2-5, with 11 nucleotides matching TRBD2. V trimming: 6 bases; J trimming: 2 bases; junction bases outside the gene matches: 5. There are 15 residues in the CDR3. CDR1 and CDR2 (germline): SGHTA, FQGNSA. The chain's CDR3 is CASSPTSGRQETQYL. The CDR3 bases are TGTGCCAGCAGTCCTACTAGCGGGAGACAAGAGACCCAGTACCTC.

This clonotype was seen at least ten times. The V and J genes are TRBV28 and TRBJ1-1; D might be TRBD1 (5 bases). The germline V gene encodes CDR1 MDHEN and CDR2 SYDVKM. V was pared by 7 bases and J by 1 base, with 13 bases between. There are 14 residues in the CDR3. CDR3 region: CASTTGTGNTEAFF. The CDR3 DNA reads TGTGCCAGCACTACCGGGACGGGGAACACTGAAGCTTTCTTT.

The sample holds many counts of this clonotype. The chain recombines TRBV6-1 with TRBJ2-3, with 11 nucleotides matching TRBD2. V was pared by 2 bases and J by 7 bases, with 2 bases of the junction left unmatched. Germline V gene data show CDR1 as MNHNS and CDR2 as SASEGT. There are 14 residues in the CDR3. CDR3 protein: CASSELAGGYTQYF. In DNA, the CDR3 is TGTGCCAGCAGTGAACTAGCGGGGGGTTATACGCAGTATTTT.

In this sample, this clonotype turned up a few times. The V call is TRBV6-1, the J call TRBJ1-1; 9 bases map to TRBD1. Per germline, CDR1 MNHNS and CDR2 SASEGT. Trimming at V came to 5 bases and at J to 0 bases, leaving 7 bases not matched to a gene. The CDR3 consists of 16 residues. CDR3 residues: CASSPRTGAMNTEAFF. For the CDR3, the DNA is TGTGCCAGCAGTCCCCGGACAGGGGCCATGAACACTGAAGCTTTCTTT.

This clonotype was recorded at least ten times. The gene calls are TRBV6-1 and TRBJ2-7, with D perhaps matching TRBD1 (6 bases). V was clipped by 0 bases and J by 4 bases, with 13 bases between them. The CDR3 spans 15 residues. Germline V gene sequence: CDR1 MNHNS, CDR2 SASEGT. CDR3 nucleotides: TGTGCCAGCAGTGAAGCCCCGGGACACTCATACGAGCAGTACTTC. It specifies CASSEAPGHSYEQYF.

V and J are TRBV3-1 and TRBJ2-5, with D perhaps matching TRBD2 (6 bases). The ends were cut back, 1 base at V and 5 bases at J, with 14 bases in the middle. Looked up from germline, CDR1 is LGHDT and CDR2 is YNNKEL (reference sequence). There are 15 residues in the CDR3. The CDR3, as DNA: TGTGCCAGCAGCCAAGTGAGACTAGGGGTGGAGACCCAGTACTTC. It translates to CASSQVRLGVETQYF.

This clonotype was found many times. CDR3 region: CASTNSRGRVGSEQYF. The DNA for the CDR3 is TGTGCCAGCACCAACTCGAGGGGGCGCGTTGGGAGCGAGCAGTACTTC. The chain uses TRBV6-1 and TRBJ2-7; 7 nucleotides line up with TRBD1. The V gene end was trimmed by 7 bases and the J gene end by 6 bases; junction bases not matched to a gene: 18. In germline, CDR1 is MNHNS, CDR2 SASEGT. CDR3 size: 16 residues.

This clonotype was counted only a few times. This chain links TRBV29-1 with TRBJ2-4; D is unclear. Germline values: CDR1 SQVTM, CDR2 ANQGSEA. The CDR3 is 13 residues long. The V end lost 2 bases, the J end lost 1 base, and 6 bases lay between the germline ends. The chain's CDR3 is CSVELMAKNIQYF. The CDR3 coding sequence is TGCAGCGTTGAATTGATGGCCAAAAACATTCAGTACTTC.

This clonotype was counted a few times. V and J are TRBV5-1 and TRBJ2-7; TRBD1 matches at 9 bases. Germline CDR1 is SGHRS and CDR2 is YFSETQ. V lost 2 bases and J lost 4; bases outside the gene matches: 4. The CDR3 is made up of 14 amino acids. The CDR3 loop is CASSFQGQGYEQYF. DNA of the CDR3: TGCGCCAGCAGCTTTCAGGGACAGGGATACGAGCAGTACTTC.